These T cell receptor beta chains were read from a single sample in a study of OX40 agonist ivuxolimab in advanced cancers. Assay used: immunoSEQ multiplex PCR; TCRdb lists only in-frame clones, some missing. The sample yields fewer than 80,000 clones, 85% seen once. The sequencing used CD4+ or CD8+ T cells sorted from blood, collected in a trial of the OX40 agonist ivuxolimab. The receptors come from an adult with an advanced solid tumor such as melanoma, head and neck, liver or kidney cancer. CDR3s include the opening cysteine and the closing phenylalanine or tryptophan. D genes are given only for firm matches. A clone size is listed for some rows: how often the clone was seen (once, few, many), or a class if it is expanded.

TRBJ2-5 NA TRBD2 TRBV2 CASSRERGAEETQYF TGTGCCAGCAGTAGAGAGCGGGGGGCAGAAGAGACCCAGTACTTC
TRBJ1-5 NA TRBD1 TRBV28 CASRPGQGGNQPQHF TGTGCCAGCAGACCTGGACAGGGGGGCAATCAGCCCCAGCATTTT
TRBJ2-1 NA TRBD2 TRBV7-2 CASSLLAGGGSYNEQFF TGTGCCAGCAGCTTACTAGCGGGAGGCGGTTCCTACAATGAGCAGTTCTTC
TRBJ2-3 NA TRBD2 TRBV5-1 CASSLEGLATSTDTQYF TGCGCCAGCAGCTTGGAAGGACTAGCAACTAGCACAGATACGCAGTATTTT
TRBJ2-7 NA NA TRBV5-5 CASRLGQSSYEQYF TGTGCCAGCCGCCTTGGGCAGAGCTCCTACGAGCAGTACTTC
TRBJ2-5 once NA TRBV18 CASSATSLETQYF TGTGCCAGCTCAGCAACTAGCCTAGAGACCCAGTACTTC
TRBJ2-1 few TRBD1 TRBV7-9 CASSLLLGQGLNEQFF TGTGCCAGCAGCTTACTATTGGGACAGGGATTGAATGAGCAGTTCTTC
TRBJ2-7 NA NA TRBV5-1 CASSLERSSEQYF TGCGCCAGCAGCTTAGAACGCTCCTCCGAGCAGTACTTC
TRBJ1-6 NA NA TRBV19 CASSIRDLSYNSPLHF TGTGCCAGTAGTATTCGTGACCTCTCCTATAATTCACCCCTCCACTTT
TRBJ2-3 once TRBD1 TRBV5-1 CASSVGQGSTDTQYF TGCGCCAGCAGCGTCGGACAGGGGAGCACAGATACGCAGTATTTT
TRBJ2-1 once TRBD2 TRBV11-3 CASSLLAGNYNEQFF TGTGCCAGCAGCTTACTAGCGGGAAACTACAATGAGCAGTTCTTC
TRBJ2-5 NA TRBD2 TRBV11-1 CASSSGLAPETQYF TGTGCCAGCAGCTCCGGACTAGCCCCGGAGACCCAGTACTTC
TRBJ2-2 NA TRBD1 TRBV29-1 CSVSGQGGTGELFF TGCAGCGTTTCCGGACAGGGCGGAACCGGGGAGCTGTTTTTT
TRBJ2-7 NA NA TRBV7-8 CASSLDRKYEQYF TGTGCCAGCAGCTTAGACAGGAAGTACGAGCAGTACTTC
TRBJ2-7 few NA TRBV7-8 CASSLKPGAYEQYF TGTGCCAGCAGCTTGAAACCGGGAGCCTACGAGCAGTACTTC
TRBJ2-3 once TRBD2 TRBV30 CAWSGGTSGRRPSTDTQYF TGTGCCTGGAGTGGCGGGACTAGCGGGAGGCGTCCTAGCACAGATACGCAGTATTTT
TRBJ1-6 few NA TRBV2 CASKIEFSYNSPLHF TGTGCCAGCAAAATCGAGTTCTCCTATAATTCACCCCTCCACTTT
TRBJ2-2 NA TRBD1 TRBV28 CASSYRGLKTGELFF TGTGCCAGCAGTTATAGGGGGCTAAAGACCGGGGAGCTGTTTTTT
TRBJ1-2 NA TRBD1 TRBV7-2 CASSGGTEQNYGYTF TGTGCCAGCAGCGGAGGGACAGAGCAAAACTATGGCTACACCTTC
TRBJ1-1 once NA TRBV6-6 CASSYQGLSEAFF TGTGCCAGCAGTTACCAGGGGTTGTCTGAAGCTTTCTTT
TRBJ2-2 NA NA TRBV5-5 CASSLFGEANTGELFF TGTGCCAGCAGCTTGTTCGGAGAGGCGAACACCGGGGAGCTGTTTTTT
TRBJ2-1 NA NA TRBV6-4 CASSDSGGSSYNEQFF TGTGCCAGCAGTGACTCAGGTGGGAGCTCCTACAATGAGCAGTTCTTC
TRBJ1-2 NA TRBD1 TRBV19 CASSLTTGSGYTF TGTGCCAGTAGTCTTACGACAGGGAGCGGCTACACCTTC
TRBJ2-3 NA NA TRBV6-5 CASSYSGGKDTQYF TGTGCCAGCAGTTACTCTGGGGGGAAGGATACGCAGTATTTT
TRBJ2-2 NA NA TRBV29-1 CSVGAVSGELFF TGCAGCGTTGGGGCCGTCTCCGGGGAGCTGTTTTTT
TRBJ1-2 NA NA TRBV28 CASSSGTRHGYTF TGTGCCAGCAGTTCCGGGACCCGCCATGGCTACACCTTC
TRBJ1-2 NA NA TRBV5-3 CARRGRTVSRGTF TGTGCCAGAAGGGGGCGGACAGTTTCGCGGGGTACCTTC
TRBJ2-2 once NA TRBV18 CASSPLFDGLGGDGELFF TGTGCCAGCTCACCACTGTTCGACGGATTAGGAGGGGACGGGGAGCTGTTTTTT
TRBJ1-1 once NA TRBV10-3 CAIKDNRDTEAFF TGTGCCATCAAGGACAATCGGGACACTGAAGCTTTCTTT
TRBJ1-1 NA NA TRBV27 CASSFRGRSTEAFF TGTGCCAGCAGTTTCCGGGGGCGGAGCACTGAAGCTTTCTTT
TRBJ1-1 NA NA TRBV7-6 CASSLEASDTEAFF TGTGCCAGCAGCTTAGAGGCTTCAGACACTGAAGCTTTCTTT
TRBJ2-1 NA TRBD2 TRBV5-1 CASSEASGTYNEQFF TGCGCCAGCAGCGAGGCTAGCGGGACTTACAATGAGCAGTTCTTC
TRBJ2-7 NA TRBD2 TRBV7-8 CASSGLAKHYEQYF TGTGCCAGCAGCGGACTAGCCAAGCACTACGAGCAGTACTTC
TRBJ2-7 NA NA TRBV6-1 CASSPKGRIYEQYF TGTGCCAGCAGTCCTAAGGGACGGATCTACGAGCAGTACTTC
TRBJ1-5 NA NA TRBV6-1 CASSDLWLNSNQPQHF TGTGCCAGCAGTGACCTTTGGCTAAATAGCAATCAGCCCCAGCATTTT
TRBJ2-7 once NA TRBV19 CASSAAEGRKPRTYEQYF TGTGCCAGTAGTGCTGCTGAGGGACGGAAACCAAGGACCTACGAGCAGTACTTC
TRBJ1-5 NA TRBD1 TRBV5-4 CASSTGTGSNQPQHF TGTGCCAGCAGCACCGGGACAGGGAGCAATCAGCCCCAGCATTTT
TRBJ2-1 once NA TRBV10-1 CASSVRLAAEQFF TGCGCCAGCAGTGTTCGTTTAGCAGCTGAGCAGTTCTTC
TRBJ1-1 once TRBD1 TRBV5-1 CASSPRQGPGSIFF TGCGCCAGCAGCCCCCGACAGGGGCCTGGAAGTATATTCTTT
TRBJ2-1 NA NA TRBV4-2 CASSLKGGGNEQFF TGTGCCAGCAGCCTTAAGGGGGGGGGCAATGAGCAGTTCTTC
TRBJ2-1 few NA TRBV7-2 CASSYRGGQGEQFF TGTGCCAGCAGCTACAGAGGCGGCCAAGGTGAGCAGTTCTTC
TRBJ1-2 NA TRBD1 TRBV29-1 CSVENRGKGYTF TGCAGCGTTGAAAACAGGGGTAAGGGCTACACCTTC